This entry describes one TCR beta chain. This sample stems from a study of blood T cell repertoires in COVID-19. Study summary: Spain, Italy and the United States supplied samples that represented acute and convalescent COVID-19. The analysed material was cDNA or gDNA that came from T cells, B-cell-depleted T cells, or PBMCs.

As originally analysed: Reference gene primer amplification in the assay estimated nucleated cell counts. The table came from immunoSEQ multiplex PCR; TCRdb's copy has only in-frame clones and leaves some out. D and trimming come from the DNA, and the V and J calls and clone size come from that table. This repertoire shows over 75,000 clones, about 88% found once; its top ten account for 2.9%. V was pared by 6 bases and J by 2 bases, with 9 bases of the junction left unmatched. The germline V gene encodes CDR1 SGHTA and CDR2 FQGNSA. The CDR3 totals 16 residues. The V gene is TRBV7-2, the J gene TRBJ2-3; 9 bases line up with TRBD1. The TCR originated in a woman of 80 years or more with acute or convalescent COVID-19. The sequenced sample consisted of peripheral blood. The CDR3 reads CASRQTGGASTDTQYF. The CDR3 DNA is TGTGCCAGCAGACAAACAGGGGGCGCATCCACAGATACGCAGTATTTT. Variable domain in full (rest from reference TRBV7-2 and TRBJ2-3): GAGVSQSPSNKVTEKGKDVELRCDPISGHTALYWYRQSLGQGLEFLIYFQGNSAPDKSGLPSDRFSAERTGGSVSTLTIQRTQQEDSAVYLCASRQTGGASTDTQYFGPGTRLTVL.